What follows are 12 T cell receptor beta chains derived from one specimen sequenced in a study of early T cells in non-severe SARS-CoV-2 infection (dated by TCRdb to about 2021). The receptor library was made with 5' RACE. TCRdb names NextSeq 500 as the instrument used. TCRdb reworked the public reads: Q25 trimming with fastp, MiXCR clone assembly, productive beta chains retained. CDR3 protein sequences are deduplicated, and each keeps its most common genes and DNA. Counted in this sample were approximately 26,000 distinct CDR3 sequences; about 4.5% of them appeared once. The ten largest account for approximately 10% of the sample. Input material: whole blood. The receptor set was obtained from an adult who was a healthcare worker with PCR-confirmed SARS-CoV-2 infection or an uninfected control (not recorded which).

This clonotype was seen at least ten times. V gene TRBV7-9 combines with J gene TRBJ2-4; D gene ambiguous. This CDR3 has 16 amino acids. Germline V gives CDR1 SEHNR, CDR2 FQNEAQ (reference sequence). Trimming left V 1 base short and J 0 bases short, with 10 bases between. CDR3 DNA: TGTGCCAGCAGCTTAGGTGCAGGATTAGCCAAAAACATTCAGTACTTC. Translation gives CASSLGAGLAKNIQYF.

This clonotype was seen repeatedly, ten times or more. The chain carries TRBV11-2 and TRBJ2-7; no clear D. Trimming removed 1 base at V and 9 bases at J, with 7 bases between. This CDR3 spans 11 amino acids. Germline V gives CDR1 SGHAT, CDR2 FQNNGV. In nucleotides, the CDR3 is TGTGCCAGCAGCTTAGGACTTGGGCAGTACTTC. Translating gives CASSLGLGQYF.

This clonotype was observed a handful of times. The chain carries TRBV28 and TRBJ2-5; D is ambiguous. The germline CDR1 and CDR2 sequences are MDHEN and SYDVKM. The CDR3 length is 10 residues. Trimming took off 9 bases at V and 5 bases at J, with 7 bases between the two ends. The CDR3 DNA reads TGTGCCAGTTCTAAGGAGACCCAGTACTTC. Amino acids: CASSKETQYF.

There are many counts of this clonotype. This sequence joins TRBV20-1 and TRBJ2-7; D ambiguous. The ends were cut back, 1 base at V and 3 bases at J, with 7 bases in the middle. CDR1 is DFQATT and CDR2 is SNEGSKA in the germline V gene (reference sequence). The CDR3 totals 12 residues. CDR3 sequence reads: CSARASSYEQYV. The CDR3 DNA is TGCAGTGCTAGAGCCTCTAGCTACGAGCAGTACGTC.

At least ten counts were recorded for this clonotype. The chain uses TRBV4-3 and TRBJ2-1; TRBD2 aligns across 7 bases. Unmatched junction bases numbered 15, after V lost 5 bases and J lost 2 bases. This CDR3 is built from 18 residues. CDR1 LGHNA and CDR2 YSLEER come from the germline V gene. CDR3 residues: CASSGGLYPGLAYNEQFF. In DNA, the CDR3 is TGCGCCAGCAGCGGGGGACTATATCCTGGGTTGGCCTACAATGAGCAGTTCTTC.

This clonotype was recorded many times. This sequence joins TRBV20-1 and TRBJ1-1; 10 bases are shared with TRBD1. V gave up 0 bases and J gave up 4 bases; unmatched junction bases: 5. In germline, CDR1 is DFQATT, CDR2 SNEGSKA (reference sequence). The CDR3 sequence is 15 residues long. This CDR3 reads CSAREQDRGPTEAFF. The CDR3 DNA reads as TGCAGTGCTAGAGAGCAAGACAGGGGGCCCACTGAAGCTTTCTTT.

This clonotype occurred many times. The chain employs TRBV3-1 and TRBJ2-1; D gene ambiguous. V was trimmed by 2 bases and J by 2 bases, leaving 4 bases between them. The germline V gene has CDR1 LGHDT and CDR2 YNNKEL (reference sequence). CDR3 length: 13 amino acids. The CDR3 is CASSQNPYNEQFF. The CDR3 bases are TGTGCCAGCAGCCAAAATCCCTACAATGAGCAGTTCTTC.

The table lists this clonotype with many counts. CDR3 sequence reads: CASSPRGPSNQPQHF. The CDR3, as DNA: TGTGCCAGTAGCCCCAGGGGGCCTAGCAATCAGCCCCAGCATTTT. This rearrangement joins TRBV19 to TRBJ1-5; 8 bases line up with TRBD1. From germline, CDR1 is LNHDA and CDR2 SQIVND (reference sequence). V was pared by 6 bases and J by 0 bases, with 4 bases of the junction left unmatched. CDR3 length: 15 residues.

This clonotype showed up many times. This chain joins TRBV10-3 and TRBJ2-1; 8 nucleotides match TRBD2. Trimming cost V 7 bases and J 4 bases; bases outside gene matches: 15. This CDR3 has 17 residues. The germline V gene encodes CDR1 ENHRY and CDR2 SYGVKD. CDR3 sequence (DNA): TGTGCCATCACCTCGGGGGGAGCGGGAGCTCCGTACAATGAGCAGTTCTTC. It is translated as CAITSGGAGAPYNEQFF.

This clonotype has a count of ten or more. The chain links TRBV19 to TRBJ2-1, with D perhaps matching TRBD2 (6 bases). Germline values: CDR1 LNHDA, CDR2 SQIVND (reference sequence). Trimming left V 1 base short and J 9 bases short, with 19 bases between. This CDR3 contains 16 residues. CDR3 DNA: TGTGCCAGTAGTATAGGGGCTAGGGTGCGGGGTCCTGAGCAGTTCTTC. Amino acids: CASSIGARVRGPEQFF.

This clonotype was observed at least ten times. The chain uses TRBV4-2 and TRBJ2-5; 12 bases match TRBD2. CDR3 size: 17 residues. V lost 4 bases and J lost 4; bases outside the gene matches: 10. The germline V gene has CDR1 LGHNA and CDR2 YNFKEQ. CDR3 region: CASSPPTSGRSGETQYF. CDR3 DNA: TGTGCCAGCAGCCCGCCGACTAGCGGGAGAAGCGGAGAGACCCAGTACTTC.

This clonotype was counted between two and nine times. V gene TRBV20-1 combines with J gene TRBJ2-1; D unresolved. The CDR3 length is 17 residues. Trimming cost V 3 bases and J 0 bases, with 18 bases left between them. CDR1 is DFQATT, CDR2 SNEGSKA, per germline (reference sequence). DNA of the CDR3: TGCAGTGCTAGGGTGGGGATCACTCTAAGCTCCTACAATGAGCAGTTCTTC. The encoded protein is CSARVGITLSSYNEQFF.